The rows below give T cell receptor beta chains drawn from one sample of a study of shared clonotypes between healthy human individuals. Assay: immunoSEQ multiplex PCR; the TCRdb copy retains only in-frame clones and omits some. The sample has roughly 2,500,000 clones, roughly 93% seen once; the top ten hold about 0.38%. Sequenced material: naive CD4+ T cells from PBMCs. The receptors were sampled from a man aged 18 to 30 in good health. Some clones in this sample may be carry-over from other donors' samples. Both conserved end residues are part of each CDR3. Fields, in order: clone size, D gene, J gene, V gene, CDR3 protein, CDR3 DNA. A D gene is named only where the DNA matches it firmly. The size field is filled for only some rows; it gives once, few, many or a size class.

- | TRBD2 | TRBJ2-7 | TRBV6-1 | CAVLAGASSDEQYF | TGTGCCGTACTAGCGGGTGCCTCGTCCGACGAGCAGTACTTC
- | - | TRBJ1-2 | TRBV9 | CASSAVGGSYGYTF | TGTGCCAGCAGCGCGGTGGGGGGGAGCTATGGCTACACCTTC
once | - | TRBJ2-1 | TRBV9 | CASSVVPATYEQFF | TGTGCCAGCAGCGTAGTCCCAGCGACGTATGAGCAGTTCTTC
- | TRBD1 | TRBJ1-1 | TRBV19 | CASSKGQGANTEAFF | TGTGCCAGTAGTAAGGGACAGGGGGCCAACACTGAAGCTTTCTTT
- | - | TRBJ2-3 | TRBV9 | CASSVGQTSTDTQYF | TGTGCCAGCAGCGTAGGTCAGACTAGCACAGATACGCAGTATTTT
once | - | TRBJ1-4 | TRBV28 | CASSPRTSGEKLFF | TGTGCCAGCAGCCCGAGGACATCGGGAGAAAAACTGTTTTTT
- | - | TRBJ2-3 | TRBV7-2 | CASSLGFDSSTDTQYF | TGTGCCAGCAGCTTAGGTTTCGACTCCAGCACAGATACGCAGTATTTT
- | - | TRBJ2-1 | TRBV21-1 | CASSPAGSGNHNEQFF | TGTGCCAGCAGCCCCGCGGGTAGCGGGAACCACAATGAGCAGTTCTTC
- | - | TRBJ2-3 | TRBV6-6 | CASRWLGGPSTDTQYF | TGTGCCAGCAGGTGGCTAGGGGGGCCTTCGACAGATACGCAGTATTTT
- | - | TRBJ2-3 | TRBV4-1 | CASSRLLVTDTQYF | TGCGCCAGCAGCCGATTACTAGTCACAGATACGCAGTATTTT
- | TRBD2 | TRBJ2-1 | TRBV6-5 | CASRLAGGHEQFF | TGTGCCAGCAGACTAGCGGGAGGGCATGAGCAGTTCTTC
few | - | TRBJ1-1 | TRBV2 | CASSGRERNTEAFF | TGTGCCAGCAGTGGTAGGGAACGGAACACTGAAGCTTTCTTT
- | - | TRBJ2-1 | TRBV5-1 | CASSLGAASWEQFF | TGCGCCAGCAGCTTGGGAGCGGCCAGCTGGGAGCAGTTCTTC
- | TRBD2 | TRBJ2-7 | TRBV2 | CASSPGRGRYEQYF | TGTGCCAGCAGCCCAGGGAGGGGACGCTACGAGCAGTACTTC
- | TRBD1 | TRBJ1-2 | TRBV28 | CASSVGQGDSGYTF | TGTGCCAGCAGTGTGGGACAGGGGGACAGTGGCTACACCTTC
few | - | TRBJ1-5 | TRBV6-6 | CASSYLTANQPQHF | TGTGCCAGCAGTTACTTGACAGCTAATCAGCCCCAGCATTTT
- | - | TRBJ2-1 | TRBV5-1 | CASSLGASLTYNEQFF | TGCGCCAGCAGCTTGGGGGCTAGCCTTACCTACAATGAGCAGTTCTTC
- | - | TRBJ2-1 | TRBV2 | CASSERYREESEFF | TGTGCCAGCAGTGAAAGGTACAGGGAAGAATCGGAGTTCTTC
- | - | TRBJ1-2 | TRBV25-1 | CASSSGVDYGYTF | TGTGCCAGCAGTTCAGGGGTGGACTATGGCTACACCTTC
- | - | TRBJ2-7 | TRBV4-2 | CASSQTSGTYEQYF | TGTGCCAGCAGCCAGACCAGTGGTACCTACGAGCAGTACTTC
- | TRBD2 | TRBJ2-1 | TRBV5-1 | CASEREGTNNEQFF | TGCGCCAGCGAGCGGGAGGGAACGAACAATGAGCAGTTCTTC
- | - | TRBJ2-1 | TRBV5-6 | CASSLVPGSPYNEQFF | TGTGCCAGCAGCTTGGTCCCCGGGAGCCCCTACAATGAGCAGTTCTTC
- | - | TRBJ1-1 | TRBV19 | CASSIVPGEAFF | TGTGCCAGTAGTATAGTGCCGGGTGAAGCTTTCTTT
- | - | TRBJ2-1 | TRBV2 | CASSMTGVNEQFF | TGTGCCAGCAGTATGACGGGGGTGAATGAGCAGTTCTTC
- | TRBD1 | TRBJ2-1 | TRBV13 | CASSLRDRGWVNEQFF | TGTGCCAGCAGCCTGAGGGACAGGGGATGGGTCAATGAGCAGTTCTTC
- | - | TRBJ2-7 | TRBV7-2 | CASSPQPAGEQYF | TGTGCCAGCAGCCCCCAGCCGGCAGGCGAGCAGTACTTC
- | - | TRBJ1-2 | TRBV27 | CASSSGANYGYTF | TGTGCCAGCAGCTCAGGGGCTAACTATGGCTACACCTTC
- | - | TRBJ1-3 | TRBV7-9 | CASSQNRDVYGNTIYF | TGTGCCAGCAGCCAGAACAGGGATGTGTATGGAAACACCATATATTTT
- | - | TRBJ2-7 | TRBV19 | CASGGITGSYEQYF | TGTGCCAGTGGGGGGATCACCGGCTCCTACGAGCAGTACTTC
- | - | TRBJ2-1 | TRBV13 | CASSRFRSGAHSPGVGNEQFF | TGTGCCAGCAGCCGATTCCGTTCGGGGGCACACTCCCCAGGGGTGGGCAATGAGCAGTTCTTC
- | TRBD2 | TRBJ2-1 | TRBV7-8 | CASSPTTSSGIFDNEQFF | TGTGCCAGCAGCCCTACTACGTCAAGCGGGATATTCGACAATGAGCAGTTCTTC
- | - | TRBJ2-7 | TRBV19 | CASSIALQPTYEQYF | TGTGCCAGTAGTATCGCGCTACAACCCACCTACGAGCAGTACTTC